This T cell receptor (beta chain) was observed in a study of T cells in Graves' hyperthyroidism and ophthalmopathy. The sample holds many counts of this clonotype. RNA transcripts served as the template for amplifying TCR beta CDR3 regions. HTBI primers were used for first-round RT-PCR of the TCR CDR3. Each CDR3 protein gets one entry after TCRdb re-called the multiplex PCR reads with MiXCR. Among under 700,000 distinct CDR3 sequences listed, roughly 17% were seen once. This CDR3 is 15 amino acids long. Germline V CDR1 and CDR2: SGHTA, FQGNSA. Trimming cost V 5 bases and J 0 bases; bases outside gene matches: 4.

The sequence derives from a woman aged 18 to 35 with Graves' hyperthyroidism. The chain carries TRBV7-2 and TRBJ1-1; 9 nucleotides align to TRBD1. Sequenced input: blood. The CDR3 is CASSTRTGVNTEAFF. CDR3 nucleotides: TGTGCCAGCAGCACCAGGACAGGGGTGAACACTGAAGCTTTCTTT.